The clone carrying this TCR beta chain was picked up many times. Antigen: not known. Amplification of the TCR beta CDR3 regions used RNA transcripts (as template). The first-round RT-PCR employed HTBI primers together with the Qiagen OneStep RT-PCR kit. A multiplex PCR was then performed as the second round. Each CDR3 protein is one row after TCRdb ran MiXCR on the multiplex PCR reads. The sample gives nearly 400,000 distinct CDR3 sequences, about 18% of which show up once; roughly 1.4% is in the top ten. This specimen comes from a study of Graves' ophthalmopathy and Graves' hyperthyroidism. At the level of the study: Peripheral blood samples were taken at initial diagnosis, before any treatment. Study-wide findings and caveats: Blood samples also showed most expanded thyroid clonotypes exceeding 0.001 frequency.

The germline CDR1 and CDR2 sequences are MNHNS and SASEGT. The CDR3 has 16 residues. V lost 6 bases to trimming and J lost 2 bases, with 19 bases between them. Exclusion criteria comprised other autoimmune diseases, uncontrolled infections, pregnancy or lactation in patients. Diagnoses were established from clinical symptoms, serum thyroxine, TRAb, thyroid ultrasound and orbital computed tomography. The origin of this receptor is a young woman with Graves' ophthalmopathy. The rearrangement links TRBV6-1 to TRBJ1-2; a possible D gene is TRBD1 (5 bases). Material: peripheral blood. The CDR3 protein is CASSSDPGQSNYGYTF. The CDR3 nucleotides read TGTGCCAGCAGCAGTGACCCGGGGCAGTCGAACTATGGCTACACCTTC.